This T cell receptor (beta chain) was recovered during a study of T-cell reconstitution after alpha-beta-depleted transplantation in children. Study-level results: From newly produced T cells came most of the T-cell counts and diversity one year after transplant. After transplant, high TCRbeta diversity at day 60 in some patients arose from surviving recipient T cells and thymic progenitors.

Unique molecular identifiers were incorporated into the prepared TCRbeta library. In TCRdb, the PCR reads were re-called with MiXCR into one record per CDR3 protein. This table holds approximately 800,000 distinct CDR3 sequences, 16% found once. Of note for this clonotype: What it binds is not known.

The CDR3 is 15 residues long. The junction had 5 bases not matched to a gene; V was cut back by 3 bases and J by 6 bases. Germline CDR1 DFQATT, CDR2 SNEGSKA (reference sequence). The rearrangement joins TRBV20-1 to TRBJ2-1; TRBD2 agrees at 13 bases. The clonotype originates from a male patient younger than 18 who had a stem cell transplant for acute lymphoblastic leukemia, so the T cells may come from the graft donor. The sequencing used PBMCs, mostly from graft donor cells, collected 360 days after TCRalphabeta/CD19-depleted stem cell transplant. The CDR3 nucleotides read TGCAGTGCTAGCCCCCGACTAGCGGGAGGCAATGAGCAGTTCTTC. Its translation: CSASPRLAGGNEQFF.